Described below is a single T cell receptor (beta chain) sequence and its context. As yet, its antigen is unknown. Each CDR3 protein gets one entry after TCRdb re-called the 5' RACE reads with MiXCR. The sample has just over 500,000 distinct CDR3 sequences, approximately 22% seen once. This sample was taken from a study of identical twins. Overall study results and limits: The presence of invariant MAIT and iNKT cells could partly confound analyses of zero-insertion sequences. Some out-of-frame alpha sequences were shared by twins, and these showed excess low generation probability.

Germline CDR1 SGHTS, CDR2 YDEGEE. This CDR3 spans 15 amino acids. Deletions cut 0 bases from V and 7 bases from J, with 14 bases between. The data were also submitted as part of a second study, on T cells expressing NK-cell markers. According to that study: As a fraction of CD8+ T cells, dominant NKG2C+ clonotypes reached roughly 1.0-7.5% in six or seven donors. Dominance of the CD3+CD56-NKG2C+ fraction by these clonotypes also held in a handful of donors.

Sequenced: CD4+ T cells sorted from blood. The chain employs TRBV5-8 and TRBJ1-5; D is unresolved. The TCR originated in a woman under 30 in good health. As DNA, the CDR3 is TGTGCCAGCAGCTTGGGAGCCTTTACGGGACAGCCCCAGCATTTT. Translated, it gives CASSLGAFTGQPQHF.